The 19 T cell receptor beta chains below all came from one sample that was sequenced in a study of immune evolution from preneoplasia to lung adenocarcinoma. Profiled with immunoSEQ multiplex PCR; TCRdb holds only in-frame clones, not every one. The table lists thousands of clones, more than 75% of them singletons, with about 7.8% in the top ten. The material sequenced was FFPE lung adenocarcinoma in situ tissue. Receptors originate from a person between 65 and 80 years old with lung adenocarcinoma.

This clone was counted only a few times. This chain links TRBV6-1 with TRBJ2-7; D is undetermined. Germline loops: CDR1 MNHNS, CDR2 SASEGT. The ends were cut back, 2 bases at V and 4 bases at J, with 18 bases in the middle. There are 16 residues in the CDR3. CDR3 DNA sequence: TGTGCCAGCAGTGAATTGTATTCGAGTTGGGGATACGAGCAGTACTTC. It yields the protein CASSELYSSWGYEQYF.

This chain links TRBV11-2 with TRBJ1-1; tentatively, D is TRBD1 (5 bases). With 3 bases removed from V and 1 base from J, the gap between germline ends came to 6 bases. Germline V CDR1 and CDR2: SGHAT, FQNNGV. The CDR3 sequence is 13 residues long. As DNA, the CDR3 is TGTGCCAGCAGCTTTGGGGGGAACACTGAAGCTTTCTTT. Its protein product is CASSFGGNTEAFF.

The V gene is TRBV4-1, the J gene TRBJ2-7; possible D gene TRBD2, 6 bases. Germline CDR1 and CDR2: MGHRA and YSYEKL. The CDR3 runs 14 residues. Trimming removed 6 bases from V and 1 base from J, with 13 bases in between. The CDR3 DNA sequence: TGCGCCAGCAGGCTGGCGGAGGGGTCCTACGAGCAGTACTTC. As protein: CASRLAEGSYEQYF.

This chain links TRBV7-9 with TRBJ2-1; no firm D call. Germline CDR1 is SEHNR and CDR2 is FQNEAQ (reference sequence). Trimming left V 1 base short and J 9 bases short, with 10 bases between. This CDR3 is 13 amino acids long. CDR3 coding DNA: TGTGCCAGCAGCTTAGGAGGTGTGGGTGAGCAGTTCTTC. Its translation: CASSLGGVGEQFF. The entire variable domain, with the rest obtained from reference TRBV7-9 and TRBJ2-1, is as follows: DTGVSQNPRHKITKRGQNVTFRCDPISEHNRLYWYRQTLGQGPEFLTYFQNEAQLEKSRLLSDRFSAERPKGSFSTLEIQRTEQGDSAMYLCASSLGGVGEQFFGPGTRLTVL.

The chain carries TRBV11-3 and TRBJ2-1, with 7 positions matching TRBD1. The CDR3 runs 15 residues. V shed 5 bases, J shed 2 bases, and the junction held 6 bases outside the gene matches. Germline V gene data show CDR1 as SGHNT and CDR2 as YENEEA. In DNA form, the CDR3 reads TGTGCCAGCAGCCACCCAGGACAGGCCTACAATGAGCAGTTCTTC. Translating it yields CASSHPGQAYNEQFF.

Here the CDR3 reads CASTITGTASTEAFF. The CDR3 nucleotides are TGTGCCAGCACCATAACCGGGACCGCATCTACTGAAGCTTTCTTT. The rearrangement links TRBV6-5 to TRBJ1-1, with D possibly being TRBD1 (5 bases). The V gene lost 7 bases and the J gene lost 5 bases, with 20 bases spanning the gap. The germline gives CDR1 MNHEY, CDR2 SVGAGI. This CDR3 region has 15 residues.

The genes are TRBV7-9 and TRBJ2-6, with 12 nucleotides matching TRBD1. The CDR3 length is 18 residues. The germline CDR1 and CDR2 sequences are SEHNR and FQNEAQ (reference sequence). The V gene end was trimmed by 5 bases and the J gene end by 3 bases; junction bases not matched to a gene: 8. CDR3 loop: CASSHPGTGGGGANVLTF. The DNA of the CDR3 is TGTGCCAGCAGCCACCCTGGGACAGGGGGCGGTGGGGCCAACGTCCTGACTTTC.

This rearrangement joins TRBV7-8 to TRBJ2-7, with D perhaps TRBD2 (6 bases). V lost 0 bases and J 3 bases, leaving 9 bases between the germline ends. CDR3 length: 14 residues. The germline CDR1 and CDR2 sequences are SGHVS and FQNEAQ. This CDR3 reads CASSLAGGVYEQYF. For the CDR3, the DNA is TGTGCCAGCAGCTTAGCGGGAGGTGTCTACGAGCAGTACTTC.

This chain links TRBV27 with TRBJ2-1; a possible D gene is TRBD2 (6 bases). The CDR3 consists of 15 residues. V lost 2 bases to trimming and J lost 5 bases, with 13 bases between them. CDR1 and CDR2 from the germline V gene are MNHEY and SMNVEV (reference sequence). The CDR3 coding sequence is TGTGCCAGCAGTTTAGCGGGGATAGGTAACAATGAGCAGTTCTTC. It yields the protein CASSLAGIGNNEQFF.

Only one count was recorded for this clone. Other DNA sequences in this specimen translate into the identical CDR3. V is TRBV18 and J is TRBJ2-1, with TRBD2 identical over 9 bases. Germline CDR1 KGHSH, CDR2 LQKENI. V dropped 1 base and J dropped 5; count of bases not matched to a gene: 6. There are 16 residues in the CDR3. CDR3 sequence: CASSPRLAGTHNEQFF. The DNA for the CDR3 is TGTGCCAGCTCACCACGGCTAGCGGGAACCCACAATGAGCAGTTCTTC. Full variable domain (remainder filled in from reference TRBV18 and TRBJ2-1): NAGVMQNPRHLVRRRGQEARLRCSPMKGHSHVYWYRQLPEEGLKFMVYLQKENIIDESGMPKERFSAEFPKEGPSILRIQQVVRGDSAAYFCASSPRLAGTHNEQFFGPGTRLTVL.

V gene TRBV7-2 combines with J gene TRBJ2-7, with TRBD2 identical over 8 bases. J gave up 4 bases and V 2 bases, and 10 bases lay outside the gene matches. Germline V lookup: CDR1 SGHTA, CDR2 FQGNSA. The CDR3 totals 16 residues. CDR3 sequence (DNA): TGTGCCAGCAGCTTAATTGGGACGGGAGGGGGGTACGAGCAGTACTTC. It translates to CASSLIGTGGGYEQYF.

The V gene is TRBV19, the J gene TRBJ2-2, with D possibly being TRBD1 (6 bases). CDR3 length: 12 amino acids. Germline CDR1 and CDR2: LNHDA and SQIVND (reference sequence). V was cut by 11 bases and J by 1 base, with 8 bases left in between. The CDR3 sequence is CAGGRNTGELFF. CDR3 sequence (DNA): TGTGCCGGGGGCAGGAACACCGGGGAGCTGTTTTTT.

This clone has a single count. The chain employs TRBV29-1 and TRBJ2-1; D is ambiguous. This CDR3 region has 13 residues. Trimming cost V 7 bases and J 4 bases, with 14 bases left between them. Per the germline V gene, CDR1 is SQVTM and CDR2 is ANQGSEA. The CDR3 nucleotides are TGCAGCGGGAAGGGAAATTCGTACAATGAGCAGTTCTTC. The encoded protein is CSGKGNSYNEQFF.

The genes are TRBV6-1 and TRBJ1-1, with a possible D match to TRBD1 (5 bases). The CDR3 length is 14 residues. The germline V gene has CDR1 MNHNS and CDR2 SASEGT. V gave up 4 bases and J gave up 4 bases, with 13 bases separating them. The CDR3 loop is CASSGRGRITEAFF. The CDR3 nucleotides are TGTGCCAGCAGTGGAAGGGGCCGTATCACTGAAGCTTTCTTT.

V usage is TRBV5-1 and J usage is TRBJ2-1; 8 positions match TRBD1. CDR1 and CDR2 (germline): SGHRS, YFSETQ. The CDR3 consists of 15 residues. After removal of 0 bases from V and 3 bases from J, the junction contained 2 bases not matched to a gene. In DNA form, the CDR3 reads TGCGCCAGCAGCTTGGGTGGACAGGGCTACAATGAGCAGTTCTTC. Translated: CASSLGGQGYNEQFF.

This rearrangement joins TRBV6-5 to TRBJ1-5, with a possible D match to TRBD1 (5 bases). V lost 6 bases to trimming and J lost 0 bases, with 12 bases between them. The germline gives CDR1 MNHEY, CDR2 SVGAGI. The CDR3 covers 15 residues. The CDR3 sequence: CASSLTAYSNQPQHF. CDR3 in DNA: TGTGCCAGCAGCCTGACAGCTTATAGCAATCAGCCCCAGCATTTT.

DNA of the CDR3: TGTGCCAGTAGTACACTCTCTGGGGCCAACGTCCTGACTTTC. Translation gives CASSTLSGANVLTF. The chain recombines TRBV19 with TRBJ2-6; D gene unclear. Trimming took off 4 bases at V and 0 bases at J, with 4 bases between the two ends. This CDR3 region has 14 residues. The V gene's germline CDR1 is LNHDA and CDR2 SQIVND (reference sequence).

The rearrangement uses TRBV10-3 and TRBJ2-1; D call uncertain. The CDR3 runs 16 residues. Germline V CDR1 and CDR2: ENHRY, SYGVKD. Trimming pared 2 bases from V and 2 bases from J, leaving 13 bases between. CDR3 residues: CAISEPTESTYNEQFF. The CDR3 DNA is TGTGCCATCAGTGAGCCCACGGAATCTACCTACAATGAGCAGTTCTTC.

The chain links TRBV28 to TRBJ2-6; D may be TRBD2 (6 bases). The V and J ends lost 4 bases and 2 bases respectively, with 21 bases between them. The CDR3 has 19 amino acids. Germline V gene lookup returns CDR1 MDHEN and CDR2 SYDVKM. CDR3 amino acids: CASSSHSSIGEAGANVLTF. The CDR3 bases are TGTGCCAGCAGTTCCCACTCATCTATAGGGGAGGCTGGGGCCAACGTCCTGACTTTC.